The source of this T cell receptor beta chain is a study of OX40 agonist ivuxolimab in advanced cancers. Study context: Hepatocellular carcinoma, melanoma, renal cell or head and neck cancer affected the dose-escalation patients. Of the patients, three showed partial responses, one with hepatocellular carcinoma and two with cutaneous melanoma. Notes on the study in general: Clonal expansion was seen in CD4+ and CD8+ blood T cells by week 6 at 0.1 to 3.0 mg/kg. Relative to CD4+ cells, CD8+ T cells on average had more expanded clones.

Measured with immunoSEQ multiplex PCR; TCRdb has only the in-frame clones, and not every one. The sample yields about 63,000 clones, 81% seen once. Remarks on this clone: Antigen: not known.

The starting material was CD4+ or CD8+ T cells sorted from blood, obtained in a trial of the OX40 agonist ivuxolimab. This sequence originates from an adult with an advanced solid tumor such as melanoma, head and neck, liver or kidney cancer.

CDR3 sequence: CASSSQGVTLHF. CDR3 nucleotide sequence: TGTGCCAGCAGCTCGCAGGGGGTCACCCTCCACTTT. V gene TRBV7-2 combines with J gene TRBJ1-6; TRBD1 matches at 7 bases. Germline CDR1 and CDR2: SGHTA and FQGNSA. There are 12 residues in the CDR3. V lost 4 bases to trimming and J lost 14 bases; unmatched junction nucleotides: 5.